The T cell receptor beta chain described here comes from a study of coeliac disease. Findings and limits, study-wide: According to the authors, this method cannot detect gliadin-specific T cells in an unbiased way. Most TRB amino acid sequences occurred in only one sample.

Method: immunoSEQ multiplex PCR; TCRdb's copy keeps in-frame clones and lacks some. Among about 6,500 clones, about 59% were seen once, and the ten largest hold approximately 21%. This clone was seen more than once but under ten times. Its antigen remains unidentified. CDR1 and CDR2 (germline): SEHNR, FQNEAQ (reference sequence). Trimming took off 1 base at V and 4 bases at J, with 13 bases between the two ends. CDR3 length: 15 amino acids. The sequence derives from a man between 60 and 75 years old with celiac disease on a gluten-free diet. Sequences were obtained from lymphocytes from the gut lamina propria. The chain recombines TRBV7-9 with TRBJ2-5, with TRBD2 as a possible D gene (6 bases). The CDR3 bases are TGTGCCAGCAGCTTAGAGGAGGGGCTCTCAGAGACCCAGTACTTC. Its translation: CASSLEEGLSETQYF.